Here is one TCR beta chain with its context. This specimen comes from a study of blood T cell repertoires in COVID-19. In the study overall: Samples representing acute and convalescent COVID-19 were sourced from the United States, Italy and Spain. PBMCs, B-cell-depleted T cells, or T cells were the source of the cDNA or gDNA that made up the material.

In the study's own analysis: Estimated nucleated cell counts came from reference gene primer amplification. The data were produced by immunoSEQ multiplex PCR, yet TCRdb's version contains in-frame clones alone and is incomplete. V, J and clone size were drawn from that table, and D and trimming were deduced from the DNA. The sample consists of tens of thousands of clones, approximately 81% of them appearing once. The TCR was taken from a woman aged 80 or over with active or convalescent COVID-19. Sequencing was done on a sample of peripheral blood.

The CDR3, as DNA: TGTGCCAGCAGCCCCCCGGGACTAGCGGGAGGGAATGAGCAGTTCTTC. Protein sequence: CASSPPGLAGGNEQFF. The chain combines TRBV7-2 with TRBJ2-1; 16 bases match TRBD2. Germline V lookup: CDR1 SGHTA, CDR2 FQGNSA. Unmatched junction bases numbered 5, after V lost 5 bases and J lost 7 bases. CDR3 length: 16 amino acids.